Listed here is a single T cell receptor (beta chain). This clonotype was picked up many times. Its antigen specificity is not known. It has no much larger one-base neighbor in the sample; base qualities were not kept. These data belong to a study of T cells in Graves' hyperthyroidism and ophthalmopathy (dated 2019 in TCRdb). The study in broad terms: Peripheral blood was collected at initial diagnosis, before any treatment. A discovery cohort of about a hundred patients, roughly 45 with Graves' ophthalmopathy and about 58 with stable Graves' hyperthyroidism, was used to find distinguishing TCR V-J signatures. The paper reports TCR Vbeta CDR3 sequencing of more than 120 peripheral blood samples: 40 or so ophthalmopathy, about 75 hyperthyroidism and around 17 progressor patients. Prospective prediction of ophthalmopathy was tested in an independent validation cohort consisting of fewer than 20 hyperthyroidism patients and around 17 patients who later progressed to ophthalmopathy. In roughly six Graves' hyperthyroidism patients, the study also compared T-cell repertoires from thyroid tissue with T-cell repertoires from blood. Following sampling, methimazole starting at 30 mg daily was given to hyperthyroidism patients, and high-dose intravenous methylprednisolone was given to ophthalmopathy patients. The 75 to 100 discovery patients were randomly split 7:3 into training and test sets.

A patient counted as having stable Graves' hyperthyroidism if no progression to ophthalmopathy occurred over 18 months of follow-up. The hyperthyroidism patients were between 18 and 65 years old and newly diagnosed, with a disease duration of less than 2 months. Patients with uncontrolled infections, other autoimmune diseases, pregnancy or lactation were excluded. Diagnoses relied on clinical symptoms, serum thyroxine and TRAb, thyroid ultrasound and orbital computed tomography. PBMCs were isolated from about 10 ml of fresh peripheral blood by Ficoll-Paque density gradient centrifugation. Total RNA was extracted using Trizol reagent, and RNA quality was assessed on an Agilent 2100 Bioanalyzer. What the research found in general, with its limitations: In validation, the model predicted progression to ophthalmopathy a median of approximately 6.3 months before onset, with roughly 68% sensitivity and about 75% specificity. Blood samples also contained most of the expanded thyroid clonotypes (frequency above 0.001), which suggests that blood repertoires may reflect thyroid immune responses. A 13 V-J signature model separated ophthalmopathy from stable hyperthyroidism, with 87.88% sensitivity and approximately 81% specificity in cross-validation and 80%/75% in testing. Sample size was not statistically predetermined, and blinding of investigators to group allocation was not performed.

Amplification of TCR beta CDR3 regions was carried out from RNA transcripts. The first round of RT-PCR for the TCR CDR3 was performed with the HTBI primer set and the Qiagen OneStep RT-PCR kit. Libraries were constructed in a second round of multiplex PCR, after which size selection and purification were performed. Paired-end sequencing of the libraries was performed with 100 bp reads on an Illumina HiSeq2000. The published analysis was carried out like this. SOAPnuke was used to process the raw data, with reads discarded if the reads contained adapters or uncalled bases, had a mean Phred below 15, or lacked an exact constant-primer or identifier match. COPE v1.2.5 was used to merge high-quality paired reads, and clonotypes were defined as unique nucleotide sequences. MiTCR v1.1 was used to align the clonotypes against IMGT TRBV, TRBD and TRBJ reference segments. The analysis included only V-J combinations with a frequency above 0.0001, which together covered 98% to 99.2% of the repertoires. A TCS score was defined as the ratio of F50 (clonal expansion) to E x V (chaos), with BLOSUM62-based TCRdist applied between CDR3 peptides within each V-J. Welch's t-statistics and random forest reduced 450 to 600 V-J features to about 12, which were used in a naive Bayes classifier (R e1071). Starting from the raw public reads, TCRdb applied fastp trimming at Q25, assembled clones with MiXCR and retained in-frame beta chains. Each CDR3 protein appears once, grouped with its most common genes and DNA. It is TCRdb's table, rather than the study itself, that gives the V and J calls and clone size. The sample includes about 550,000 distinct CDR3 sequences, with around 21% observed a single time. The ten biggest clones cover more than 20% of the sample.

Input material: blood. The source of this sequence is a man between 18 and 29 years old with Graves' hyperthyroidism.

CDR3 loop: CASRAGRSSYEQYF. The nucleotide sequence is TGTGCCAGCAGGGCGGGCCGTAGCTCCTACGAGCAGTACTTC. The chain was built from TRBV6-5 and TRBJ2-7; TRBD2 is a weak D gene call, 5 bases matching. The germline ends are 12 bases apart after V is trimmed by 6 bases and J by 0 bases. The CDR3 runs 14 amino acids, cysteine and phenylalanine included. Left in the record is the CDR3 DNA by itself, 42 bases read in frame from the first base. The germline V gene encodes CDR1 MNHEY and CDR2 SVGAGI.